This is a list of T cell receptor beta chains from one sample in a study of T cells after yellow fever vaccination. Using its own MiXCR run on the 5' RACE reads, TCRdb lists one record per CDR3 protein. The sample records around 350,000 distinct CDR3 sequences, 6.2% being singletons. Sequencing was performed on PBMCs, taken 5 days after the yellow fever booster vaccination. The receptors originated from a man aged 25-45 years who received the YFV17D yellow fever vaccine. Both conserved end residues are part of each CDR3. D genes are given only for firm matches. Only some rows state a clone size, as once, few, many or a class for expanded clones.

>TRBJ2-3|few|19|TRBV5-1|NA
TGCGCCAGCAGCTTGGACAGGGCCGTGATACGCGAGAGTGTCGATACGCAGTATTTT
CASSLDRAVIRESVDTQYF
>TRBJ2-2|NA|15|TRBV19|NA
TGTCCCAGTAGTATGGCGGTTCTCAACACCGGGGAGCTGTTTTTT
CPSSMAVLNTGELFF
>TRBJ2-7|NA|16|TRBV20-1|TRBD2
TGCTGCGCTAGAGATCTGGGTGCGGGAGGGCCTAGCGAGCAGTACTTC
CCARDLGAGGPSEQYF
>TRBJ2-3|many|13|TRBV6-6|NA
TGTGCCAGCAGGTGGAGATCAACAGATACGCAGTATTTT
CASRWRSTDTQYF
>TRBJ2-2|few|19|TRBV7-2|TRBD2
TGTGCCAGCAGCTTACCGGCTAGCGGAACCGGGGGGAACACCGGGGAGCTGTTTTTT
CASSLPASGTGGNTGELFF
>TRBJ2-5|many|13|TRBV5-1|NA
TGTGCCAGCAGCTTGACAGGAGTAGAGACCCAGTACTTC
CASSLTGVETQYF
>TRBJ2-7|NA|16|TRBV4-3|NA
TGCGCCAGCAGCCAAGAGTTAGGGATTGGGGGCTACGAGCAGTACTTC
CASSQELGIGGYEQYF
>TRBJ2-3|few|16|TRBV5-1|TRBD2
TGCGCCAGCAGCCTCTCTAGCGGGAGTGGGGCAGATACGCAGTATTTT
CASSLSSGSGADTQYF
>TRBJ2-5|few|15|TRBV5-1|TRBD1
TGCGCCAGCAGCTCCCTCGGGACAGTCCAAGAGACCCAGTACTTC
CASSSLGTVQETQYF
>TRBJ2-7|few|14|TRBV6-2/TRBV6-3|NA
TGTGCCAGCAGGAAGACAGGTGAAAACTACGAGCAGTACTTC
CASRKTGENYEQYF
>TRBJ2-1|NA|11|TRBV24-1|NA
TGTGCCACCAGTGATGGTGGTGAGCAGTTCTTC
CATSDGGEQFF
>TRBJ2-2|many|16|TRBV6-1|NA
TGTGCCAGCAGCCCCCTGTCCAGCACGGAGGCCGGGGAGCTGTTTTTT
CASSPLSSTEAGELFF
>TRBJ2-3|many|14|TRBV10-3|TRBD2
TGTGCCATCCAGGATAGCGGGAGCACAGATACGCAGTATTTT
CAIQDSGSTDTQYF
>TRBJ1-5|many|15|TRBV20-1|NA
TGCAGTGCTAGAGAAACGCAGGGTTCGGGTCAGCCCCAGCATTTT
CSARETQGSGQPQHF
>TRBJ2-1|NA|14|TRBV5-1|TRBD2
TGCGCCAGCAGGCTAGCGGAGACTTACAATGAGCAGTTCTTC
CASRLAETYNEQFF
>TRBJ2-3|NA|12|TRBV5-4|NA
TGTGCCAGCAGGACCCCGGGGGATACGCAGTATTTT
CASRTPGDTQYF
>TRBJ2-5|few|15|TRBV20-1|NA
TGCAGTGCAAGACCCCCAGCCCAACCCCAAGAGACCCAGTACTTC
CSARPPAQPQETQYF
>TRBJ2-1|NA|16|TRBV5-1|TRBD2
TGCGCCAGCAGCTCTAGAGGACTAGCAATCTACAATGAGCAGTTCTTC
CASSSRGLAIYNEQFF
>TRBJ2-2|few|17|TRBV11-2|TRBD2
TGTGCCAGCAGCTTAGATTACGGGAGGGCGAGCACCGGGGAGCTGTTTTTT
CASSLDYGRASTGELFF
>TRBJ1-4|NA|10|TRBV12-3/TRBV12-4|NA
TGTGCCAGCAGTAATGAAAAACTGTTTTTT
CASSNEKLFF
>TRBJ2-1|many|13|TRBV6-6|NA
TGTGCCAGCAGTCCCACCCCTGGGAATGAGCAGTTCTTC
CASSPTPGNEQFF
>TRBJ2-5|many|15|TRBV5-1|TRBD2
TGCGCCAGCAGCTTGACCGGGACTAGCGGCGAGACCCAGCACTTC
CASSLTGTSGETQHF
>TRBJ2-7|few|16|TRBV20-1|NA
TGCAGTGCTAGACGCCCCCCGCCCCTGACAGCATACGAGCAGTACTTC
CSARRPPPLTAYEQYF
>TRBJ1-1|few|11|TRBV7-2|NA
TGTGCCAGCAGCCTCCGCGGCGTCGCTTTCTTT
CASSLRGVAFF
>TRBJ2-1|many|15|TRBV5-1|NA
TGCGCCAGCAGCTTTGACGGGAGTCAATACAATGAGCAGTTCTTC
CASSFDGSQYNEQFF
>TRBJ2-3|few|16|TRBV6-5|TRBD2
TGTGCCAGCAGTTACATGTGGACTAGCTACACAGATACGCAGTATTTT
CASSYMWTSYTDTQYF